The text below deals with one T cell receptor (beta chain). The treatment was: oral pan-JAK inhibitor, 5-10 mg twice daily. Isolation of CD4+ and CD8+ T cells from PBMCs was achieved by sorting. The data stem from a study of CD8+ T cells in alopecia areata. As for the study in general: Twice a day, 5 to 10 mg of oral tofacitinib was administered to treated patients.

Investigators isolated RNA and reverse transcribed it into cDNA to act as the sequencing template. Data came from immunoSEQ multiplex PCR; TCRdb stores just in-frame clones and leaves some out. The sample records roughly 210,000 clones, 40% to 55% being singletons. The starting material was CD4+ T cells sorted from blood, obtained at approximately week 39, from a patient treated with tofacitinib. This sequence was found in a human donor with alopecia areata.

CDR3 protein: CASRPGLAGNNEQFF. In DNA form, the CDR3 reads TGTGCCAGCAGACCTGGACTAGCGGGAAACAATGAGCAGTTCTTC. V and J are TRBV9 and TRBJ2-1; 12 bases align to TRBD2. The V and J ends lost 5 bases and 5 bases, in that order; junction bases with no gene match: 5. The CDR3 spans 15 residues. Germline loops: CDR1 SGDLS, CDR2 YYNGEE.